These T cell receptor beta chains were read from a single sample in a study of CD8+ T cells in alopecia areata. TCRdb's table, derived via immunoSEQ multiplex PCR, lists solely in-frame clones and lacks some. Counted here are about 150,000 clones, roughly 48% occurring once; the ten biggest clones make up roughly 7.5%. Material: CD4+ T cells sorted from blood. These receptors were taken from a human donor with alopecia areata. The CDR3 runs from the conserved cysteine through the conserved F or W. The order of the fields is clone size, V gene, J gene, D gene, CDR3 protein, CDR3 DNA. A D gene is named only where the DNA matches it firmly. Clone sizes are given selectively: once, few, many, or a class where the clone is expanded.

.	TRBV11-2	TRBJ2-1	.	CASSLPLRSTRDNEQFF	TGTGCCAGCAGCTTACCCCTGAGGTCAACTCGGGACAATGAGCAGTTCTTC
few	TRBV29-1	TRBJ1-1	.	CSVEQSSTEAFF	TGCAGCGTTGAACAGTCTTCCACTGAAGCTTTCTTT
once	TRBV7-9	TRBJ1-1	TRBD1	CASSFFKGQGYTEAFF	TGTGCCAGCAGCTTTTTCAAGGGACAGGGATACACTGAAGCTTTCTTT
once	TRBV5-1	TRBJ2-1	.	CASSLDGSGNEQFF	TGCGCCAGCAGCTTGGACGGGAGTGGGAATGAGCAGTTCTTC
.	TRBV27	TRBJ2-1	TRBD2	CASSFAGVYNEQFF	TGTGCCAGCAGTTTCGCGGGAGTATACAATGAGCAGTTCTTC
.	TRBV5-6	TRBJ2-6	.	CASSLRRTSGANVLTF	TGTGCCAGCAGCCTCAGAAGAACCTCTGGGGCCAACGTCCTGACTTTC
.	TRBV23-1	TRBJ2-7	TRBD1	CASSHPLGTERSYEQYF	TGCGCCAGCAGTCACCCCCTAGGGACAGAGAGATCCTACGAGCAGTACTTC
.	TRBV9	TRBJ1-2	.	CASSASWRGNYGYTF	TGTGCCAGCAGTGCGAGTTGGCGGGGCAACTATGGCTACACCTTC
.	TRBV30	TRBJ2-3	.	CAWSVLLSDTQYF	TGTGCCTGGAGTGTACTTCTATCGGATACGCAGTATTTT
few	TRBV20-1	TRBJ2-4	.	CSSASNIQYF	TGCAGTTCGGCTAGCAACATTCAGTACTTC
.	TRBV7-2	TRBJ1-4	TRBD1	CASSFQTGFPEKLFF	TGTGCCAGCAGCTTCCAGACAGGGTTTCCTGAAAAACTGTTTTTT
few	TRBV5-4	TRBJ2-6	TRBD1	CASNPTGGAGANVLTF	TGTGCCAGCAACCCGACAGGGGGGGCAGGGGCCAACGTCCTGACTTTC
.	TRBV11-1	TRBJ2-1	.	CASSHTGTLGNEQFF	TGTGCCAGCAGTCACACAGGGACTCTCGGCAATGAGCAGTTCTTC
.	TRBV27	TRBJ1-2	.	CASSPAGSGMDGYTF	TGTGCCAGCAGTCCCGCCGGATCAGGGATGGATGGCTACACCTTC
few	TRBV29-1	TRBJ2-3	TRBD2	CSVVTFGGGRGTDTQYF	TGCAGCGTTGTAACCTTTGGCGGGGGAAGGGGCACAGATACGCAGTATTTT
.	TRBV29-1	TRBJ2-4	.	CSVMEGLAKNIQYF	TGCAGCGTAATGGAAGGTTTAGCCAAAAACATTCAGTACTTC
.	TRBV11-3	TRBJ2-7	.	CASSRTPILYEQYF	TGTGCCAGCAGCCGGACACCCATCCTCTACGAGCAGTACTTC
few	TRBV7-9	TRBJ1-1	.	CASSFTRWPEAFF	TGTGCCAGCAGCTTTACCAGGTGGCCTGAAGCTTTCTTT